One sample yielded the 10 T cell receptor beta chains listed below, sequenced in a study of blood T cell repertoires in COVID-19. Sequencing used immunoSEQ multiplex PCR; TCRdb keeps in-frame clones, though not all of them. The sample shows 100,000 to 150,000 clones, around 80% of them seen only once. Sequencing used peripheral blood. These receptors were collected from a man in his 70s with acute or convalescent COVID-19.

The sample holds one count of this clone. The chain couples TRBV7-9 to TRBJ1-2; the D gene is possibly TRBD1 (5 bases). V was pared by 5 bases and J by 4 bases, with 14 bases between. CDR1 SEHNR and CDR2 FQNEAQ come from the germline V gene (reference sequence). CDR3 length: 14 residues. The CDR3, as DNA: TGTGCCAGCAGCCCGTTGACAGCTGTCTATGGCTACACCTTC. Protein: CASSPLTAVYGYTF.

The genes are TRBV11-1 and TRBJ1-1; D may be TRBD1 (5 bases). The CDR3 is 15 residues long. V shed 0 bases and J shed 1 base, with 9 bases lying between them. Germline loops: CDR1 SGHAT, CDR2 FQDESV (reference sequence). CDR3 DNA: TGTGCCAGCAGCTTAGCAGGGGCCCGGAACACTGAAGCTTTCTTT. Its protein is CASSLAGARNTEAFF.

The rearrangement uses TRBV9 and TRBJ2-1, with a tentative D call TRBD2 (5 bases). The CDR3 contains 16 residues. CDR1 is SGDLS, CDR2 YYNGEE, per germline. Trimming cost V 4 bases and J 5 bases, with 19 bases left between them. The CDR3 here is CASSPQSSTINNEQFF. CDR3 in DNA: TGTGCCAGCAGCCCTCAATCTAGCACCATCAACAATGAGCAGTTCTTC.

The V gene is TRBV6-1, the J gene TRBJ2-2, with TRBD1 identical over 7 bases. Germline CDR1 MNHNS, CDR2 SASEGT. V dropped 4 bases and J dropped 1; count of bases not matched to a gene: 9. There are 17 residues in the CDR3. In DNA, the CDR3 is TGTGCCAGCAGTGTGAGAACCGGGACAGTGAACACCGGGGAGCTGTTTTTT. This gives the protein CASSVRTGTVNTGELFF.

This clone appeared many times. This chain joins TRBV5-6 and TRBJ2-7, with 10 bases identical to TRBD1. With 3 bases clipped from V and 3 bases from J, the junction kept 3 bases outside the gene matches. The CDR3 length is 14 residues. The germline gives CDR1 SGHDT, CDR2 YYEEEE. The CDR3 DNA is TGTGCCAGCAGCTCCGGGACAGGGGTCTACGAGCAGTACTTC. Amino acids: CASSSGTGVYEQYF.

The rearrangement joins TRBV28 to TRBJ1-2; D remains ambiguous. Germline assignment: CDR1 MDHEN and CDR2 SYDVKM. The CDR3 spans 14 residues. Trimming removed 3 bases from V and 1 base from J, with 9 bases in between. As DNA, the CDR3 is TGTGCCAGCAGTTTTCCGGGGATTAACTATGGCTACACCTTC. Translation: CASSFPGINYGYTF.

V gene TRBV19 combines with J gene TRBJ1-5; D is undetermined. The germline V gene has CDR1 LNHDA and CDR2 SQIVND (reference sequence). Trimming took off 7 bases at V and 3 bases at J, with 13 bases between the two ends. This CDR3 spans 14 amino acids. Here the CDR3 reads CASNRIEANQPQHF. The CDR3 DNA follows: TGTGCCAGTAATCGTATTGAGGCCAATCAGCCCCAGCATTTT.

The chain links TRBV20-1 to TRBJ1-5; D gene ambiguous. Germline V CDR1 and CDR2: DFQATT, SNEGSKA (reference sequence). The V end lost 3 bases, the J end lost 4 bases, and 10 bases lay between the germline ends. The CDR3 is made up of 13 amino acids. The CDR3 here is CSASPATNQPQHF. The CDR3 DNA follows: TGCAGTGCTAGTCCGGCGACAAATCAGCCCCAGCATTTT.

The chain is built from TRBV10-3 and TRBJ2-3; 7 bases fit TRBD2. Germline loops: CDR1 ENHRY, CDR2 SYGVKD. Trimming took 6 bases from V and 2 from J; bases not matched to a gene: 5. CDR3 length equals 14 residues. The CDR3 bases are TGTGCCATCAGGAGCGGGACGCACACAGATACGCAGTATTTT. As protein: CAIRSGTHTDTQYF.

V gene TRBV19 combines with J gene TRBJ1-4, with D possibly TRBD1 on 5 matching bases. CDR1 and CDR2 from the germline V gene are LNHDA and SQIVND (reference sequence). CDR3 length: 16 amino acids. V was shortened by 6 bases and J by 0 bases, with 14 bases between the two germline ends. CDR3 DNA sequence: TGTGCCAGTAGCCGTGGGACTACCCCAACTAATGAAAAACTGTTTTTT. Its translation: CASSRGTTPTNEKLFF. The full variable domain, completed using reference TRBV19 and TRBJ1-4, is DGGITQSPKYLFRKEGQNVTLSCEQNLNHDAMYWYRQDPGQGLRLIYYSQIVNDFQKGDIAEGYSVSREKKESFPLTVTSAQKNPTAFYLCASSRGTTPTNEKLFFGSGTQLSVL.